Listed below are T cell receptor beta chains from one sample, sequenced in a study of cytomegalovirus exposure and HLA in healthy donors. TCRdb's table, derived via immunoSEQ multiplex PCR, lists solely in-frame clones and lacks some. The table includes roughly 52,000 clones, 88% detected once. Sequenced input: PBMCs. The receptors were gathered from a young woman in good health and CMV-seronegative. Both conserved end residues are part of each CDR3. A D gene is named only where the DNA matches it firmly. Rows give clone size only sometimes, using once, few, many, or a class for an expanded clone.

D: -
V: TRBV13
J: TRBJ1-1
length: 12
size: -
DNA: TGTGCCAGCAGCGGGGGCGTAATTGAAGCTTTCTTT
CDR3: CASSGGVIEAFF

D: -
V: TRBV9
J: TRBJ2-7
length: 15
size: -
DNA: TGTGCCAGCAGCGCTCTCACAGGCGACACCTACGAGCAGTACTTC
CDR3: CASSALTGDTYEQYF

D: -
V: TRBV28
J: TRBJ2-7
length: 13
size: once
DNA: TGTGCCAGCAGTTTACTATCTTCGAGCGAGCAGTACTTC
CDR3: CASSLLSSSEQYF

D: -
V: TRBV4-2
J: TRBJ2-1
length: 13
size: -
DNA: TGTGCCAGCAGCAGAGAGAGAAACAATGAGCAGTTCTTC
CDR3: CASSRERNNEQFF

D: -
V: TRBV10-1
J: TRBJ2-1
length: 13
size: few
DNA: TGCGCCAGCAGTGACAGAATCCACAATGAGCAGTTCTTC
CDR3: CASSDRIHNEQFF

D: -
V: TRBV16
J: TRBJ1-1
length: 14
size: -
DNA: TGTGCCAGCAGCCAATCGGCAGGGCCAGTAGAAGCTTTCTTT
CDR3: CASSQSAGPVEAFF

D: TRBD1
V: TRBV27
J: TRBJ2-6
length: 17
size: -
DNA: TGTGCCAGCAGTTTGGGACAGGGGATCTTTGGGGCCAACGTCCTGACTTTC
CDR3: CASSLGQGIFGANVLTF

D: TRBD2
V: TRBV4-1
J: TRBJ2-5
length: 17
size: -
DNA: TGCGCCAGCAGCCAAGGGTCTAGCGGGAGTTTCAGAGAGACCCAGTACTTC
CDR3: CASSQGSSGSFRETQYF

D: -
V: TRBV7-2
J: TRBJ1-2
length: 13
size: -
DNA: TGTGCCAGCAGCTTAGTAGGAGGGTATGGCTACACCTTC
CDR3: CASSLVGGYGYTF

D: -
V: TRBV5-1
J: TRBJ1-1
length: 13
size: -
DNA: TGCGCCAGCAGCTTGGTTATGAACACTGAAGCTTTCTTT
CDR3: CASSLVMNTEAFF

D: -
V: TRBV12-2
J: TRBJ2-1
length: 16
size: -
DNA: TGTGCAAGTCGCCCCCGGGTGGCAGGGGGATACAATGAGCAGTTCTTC
CDR3: CASRPRVAGGYNEQFF

D: TRBD2
V: TRBV29-1
J: TRBJ2-7
length: 12
size: -
DNA: TGCAGCGTTGATCTAGCGGGGCGGGAGCAGTACTTC
CDR3: CSVDLAGREQYF

D: TRBD2
V: TRBV6-5
J: TRBJ2-1
length: 14
size: -
DNA: TGTGTCAGCAGTTACCTGACTAGCAACCGTGAGCAGTTCTTC
CDR3: CVSSYLTSNREQFF

D: TRBD2
V: TRBV7-3
J: TRBJ2-1
length: 13
size: -
DNA: TGTGCCAGCAGACCGACTAGCGGGGGGCTTCTGTTCTTC
CDR3: CASRPTSGGLLFF

D: TRBD2
V: TRBV27
J: TRBJ2-1
length: 18
size: -
DNA: TGTGCCAGCAGTTTACCCGGACTAGCGGGAGGCCCACCCAATGAGCAGTTCTTC
CDR3: CASSLPGLAGGPPNEQFF

D: -
V: TRBV5-1
J: TRBJ2-7
length: 15
size: -
DNA: TGCGCCAGCAGCTTGGAATGGGGCCCCTACTACGAGCAGTACTTC
CDR3: CASSLEWGPYYEQYF

D: -
V: TRBV7-2
J: TRBJ2-7
length: 15
size: -
DNA: TGTGCCAGCAGCCCCCGAGGGAGGACAACCTACGAGCAGTACTTC
CDR3: CASSPRGRTTYEQYF